This T cell receptor (beta chain) was sequenced in a study of shared clonotypes between healthy human individuals. The wider study: Every donor yielded three CD4 naive, three CD4 memory, two CD8 naive and one CD8 memory plate.

At least ten counts were recorded for this clone. The target antigen is unknown. In the same sample, other DNA sequences code for this CDR3. CDR1 is SGHRS, CDR2 YFSETQ, per germline. The CDR3 runs to 11 residues. The V gene lost 0 bases and the J gene lost 3 bases, with 0 bases spanning the gap. Memory CD4+ cells were the fraction left after CD45RA+ naive selection. Repertoires were generated with immunoSEQ multiplex PCR, while TCRdb's copy carries only in-frame clones and drops some. The table shows 1,500,000 or so clones, with 98% to 99% occurring only once. Regarding the study as a whole: Naive subsets tended to show greater estimated richness than memory subsets.

This rearrangement joins TRBV5-1 to TRBJ2-5; D gene uncertain. The sequence was obtained from a man aged 25-40 years in good health. The material sequenced was naive CD4+ T cells sorted from blood. Specified subset: CD45RA+ positively selected. The CDR3 region is CASSLEETQYF. CDR3 DNA: TGCGCCAGCAGCTTGGAAGAGACCCAGTACTTC.